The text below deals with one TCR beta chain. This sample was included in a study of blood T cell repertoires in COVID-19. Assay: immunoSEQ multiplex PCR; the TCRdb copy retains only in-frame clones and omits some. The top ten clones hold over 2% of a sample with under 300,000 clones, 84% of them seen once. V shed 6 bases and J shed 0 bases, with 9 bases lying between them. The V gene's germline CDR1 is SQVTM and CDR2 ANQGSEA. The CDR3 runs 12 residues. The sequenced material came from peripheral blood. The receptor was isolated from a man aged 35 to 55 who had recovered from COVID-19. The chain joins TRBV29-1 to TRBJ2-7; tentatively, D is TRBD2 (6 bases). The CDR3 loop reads CSVMGGSYEQYF. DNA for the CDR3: TGCAGCGTCATGGGGGGCTCCTACGAGCAGTACTTC.